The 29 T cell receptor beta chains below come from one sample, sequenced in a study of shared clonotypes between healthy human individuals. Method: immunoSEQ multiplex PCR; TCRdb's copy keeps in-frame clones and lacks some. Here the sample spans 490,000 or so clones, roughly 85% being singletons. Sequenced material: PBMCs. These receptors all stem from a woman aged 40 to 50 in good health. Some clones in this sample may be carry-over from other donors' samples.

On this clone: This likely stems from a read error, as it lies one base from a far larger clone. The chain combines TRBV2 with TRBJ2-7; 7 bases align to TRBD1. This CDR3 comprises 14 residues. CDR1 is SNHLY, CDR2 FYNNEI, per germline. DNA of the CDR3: TGTGCCAGCGCCCTCTACAGGGGCCAATACGGGCAGTACTTC. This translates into CASALYRGQYGQYF.

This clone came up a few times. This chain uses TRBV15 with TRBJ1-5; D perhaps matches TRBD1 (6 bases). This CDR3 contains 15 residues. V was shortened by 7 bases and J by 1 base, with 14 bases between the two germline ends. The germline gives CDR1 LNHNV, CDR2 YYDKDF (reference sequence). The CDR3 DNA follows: TGTGCCACCAACACGGACAGACCGAGCAATCAGCCCCAGCATTTT. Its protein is CATNTDRPSNQPQHF.

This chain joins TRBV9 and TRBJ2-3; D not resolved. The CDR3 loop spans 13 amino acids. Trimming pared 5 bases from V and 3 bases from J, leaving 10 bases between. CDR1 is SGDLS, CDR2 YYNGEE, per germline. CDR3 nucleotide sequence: TGTGCCAGCAGTGGCTCGAGTACAGATACGCAGTATTTT. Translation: CASSGSSTDTQYF.

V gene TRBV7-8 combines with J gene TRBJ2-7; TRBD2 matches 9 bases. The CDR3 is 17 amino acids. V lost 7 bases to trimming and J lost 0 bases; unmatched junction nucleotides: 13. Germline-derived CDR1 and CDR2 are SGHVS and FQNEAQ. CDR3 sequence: CASKTSGDIWSSYEQYF. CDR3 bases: TGTGCCAGCAAGACTAGCGGAGACATTTGGAGCTCCTACGAGCAGTACTTC. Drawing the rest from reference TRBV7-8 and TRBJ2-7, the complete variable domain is GAGVSQSPRYKVAKRGQDVALRCDPISGHVSLFWYQQALGQGPEFLTYFQNEAQLDKSGLPSDRFFAERPEGSVSTLKIQRTQQEDSAVYLCASKTSGDIWSSYEQYFGPGTRLTVT.

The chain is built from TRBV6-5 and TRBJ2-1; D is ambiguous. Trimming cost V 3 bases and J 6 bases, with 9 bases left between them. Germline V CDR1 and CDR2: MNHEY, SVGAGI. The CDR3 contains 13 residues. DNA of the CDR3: TGTGCCAGCAGTTATTTGGGCGGCAATGAGCAGTTCTTC. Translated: CASSYLGGNEQFF.

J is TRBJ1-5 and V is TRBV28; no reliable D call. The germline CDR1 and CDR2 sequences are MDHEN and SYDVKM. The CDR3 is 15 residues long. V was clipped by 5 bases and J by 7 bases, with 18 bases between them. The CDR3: CASSPPNPAGQPQHF. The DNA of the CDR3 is TGTGCCAGCAGTCCACCGAATCCGGCGGGACAGCCCCAGCATTTT.

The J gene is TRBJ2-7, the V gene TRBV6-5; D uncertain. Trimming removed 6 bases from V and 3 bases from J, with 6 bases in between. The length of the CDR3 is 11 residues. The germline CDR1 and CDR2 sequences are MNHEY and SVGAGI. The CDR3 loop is CASRNGYEQYF. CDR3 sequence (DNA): TGTGCCAGCAGGAACGGCTACGAGCAGTACTTC.

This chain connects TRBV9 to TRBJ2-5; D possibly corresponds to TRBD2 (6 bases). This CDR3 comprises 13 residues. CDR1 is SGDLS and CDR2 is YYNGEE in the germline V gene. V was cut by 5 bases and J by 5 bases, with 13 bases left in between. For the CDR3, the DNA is TGTGCCAGCAGTTTGACTAGATGGGAGACCCAGTACTTC. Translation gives CASSLTRWETQYF.

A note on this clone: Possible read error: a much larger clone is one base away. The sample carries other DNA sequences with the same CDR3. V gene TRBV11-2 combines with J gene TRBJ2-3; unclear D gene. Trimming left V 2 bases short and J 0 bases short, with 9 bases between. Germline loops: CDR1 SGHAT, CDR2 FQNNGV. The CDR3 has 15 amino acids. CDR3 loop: CASSLLVPSTDTQYF. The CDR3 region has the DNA TGTGCCAGCAGCTTACTTGTCCCAAGCACAGATACGCAGTATTTT.

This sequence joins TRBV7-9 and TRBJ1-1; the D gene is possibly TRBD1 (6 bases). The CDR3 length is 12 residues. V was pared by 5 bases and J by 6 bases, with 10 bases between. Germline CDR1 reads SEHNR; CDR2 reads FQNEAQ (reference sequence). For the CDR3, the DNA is TGTGCCAGCAGCCCAGGGGCCCCTGAAGCTTTCTTT. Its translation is CASSPGAPEAFF.

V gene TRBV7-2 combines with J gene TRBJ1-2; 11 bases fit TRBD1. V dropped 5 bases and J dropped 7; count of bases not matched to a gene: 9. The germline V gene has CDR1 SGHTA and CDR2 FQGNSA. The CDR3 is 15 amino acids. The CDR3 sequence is CASSLTRTGGSGYTF. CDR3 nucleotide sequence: TGTGCCAGCAGCCTCACTAGGACAGGGGGCTCTGGCTACACCTTC.

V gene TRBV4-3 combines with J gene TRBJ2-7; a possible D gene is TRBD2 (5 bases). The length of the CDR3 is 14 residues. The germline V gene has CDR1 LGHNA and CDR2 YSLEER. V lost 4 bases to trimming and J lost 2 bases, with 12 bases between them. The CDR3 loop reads CASSPPGNPYEQYF. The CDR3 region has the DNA TGCGCCAGCAGCCCCCCGGGGAACCCCTACGAGCAGTACTTC.

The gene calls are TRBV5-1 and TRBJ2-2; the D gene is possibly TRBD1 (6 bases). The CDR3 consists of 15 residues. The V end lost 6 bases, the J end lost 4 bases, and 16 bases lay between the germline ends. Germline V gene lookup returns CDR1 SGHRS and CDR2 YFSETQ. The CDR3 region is CASTSRQVGTGELFF. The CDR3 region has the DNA TGCGCCAGCACCTCCCGACAGGTGGGCACCGGGGAGCTGTTTTTT.

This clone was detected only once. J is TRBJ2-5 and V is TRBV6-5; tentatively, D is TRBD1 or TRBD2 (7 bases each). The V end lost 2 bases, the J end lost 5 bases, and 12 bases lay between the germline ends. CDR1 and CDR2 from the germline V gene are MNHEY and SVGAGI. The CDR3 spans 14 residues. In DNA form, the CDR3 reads TGTGCCAGCAGTTACGGCAGGGGGGGCGAGACCCAGTACTTC. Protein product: CASSYGRGGETQYF.

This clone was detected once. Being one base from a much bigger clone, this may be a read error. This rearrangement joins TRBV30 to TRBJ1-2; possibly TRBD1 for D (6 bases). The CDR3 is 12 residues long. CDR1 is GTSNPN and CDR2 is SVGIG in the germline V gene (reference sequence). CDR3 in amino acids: CAWRRGLYGHTF. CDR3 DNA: TGTGCCTGGAGGAGGGGGTTATATGGCCACACCTTC. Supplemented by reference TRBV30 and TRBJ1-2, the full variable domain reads SQTIHQWPATLVQPVGSPLSLECTVEGTSNPNLYWYRQAAGRGLQLLFYSVGIGQISSEVPQNLSASRPQDRQFILSSKKLLLSDSGFYLCAWRRGLYGHTFGSGTRLTVV.

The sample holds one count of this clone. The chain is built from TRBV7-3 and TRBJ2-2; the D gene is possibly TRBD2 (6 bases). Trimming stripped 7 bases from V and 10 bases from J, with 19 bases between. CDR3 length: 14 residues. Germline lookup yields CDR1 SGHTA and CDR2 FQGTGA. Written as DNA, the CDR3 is TGTGCCAGCACCCCTCTTGGAGGGAAGGAGGAGCTGTTTTTT. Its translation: CASTPLGGKEELFF.

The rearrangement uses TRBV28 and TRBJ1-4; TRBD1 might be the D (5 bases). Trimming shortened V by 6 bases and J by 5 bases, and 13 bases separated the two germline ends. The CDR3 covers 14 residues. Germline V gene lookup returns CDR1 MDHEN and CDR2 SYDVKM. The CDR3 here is CASRGGSPNEKLFF. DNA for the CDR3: TGTGCCAGCAGGGGGGGATCACCCAATGAAAAACTGTTTTTT.

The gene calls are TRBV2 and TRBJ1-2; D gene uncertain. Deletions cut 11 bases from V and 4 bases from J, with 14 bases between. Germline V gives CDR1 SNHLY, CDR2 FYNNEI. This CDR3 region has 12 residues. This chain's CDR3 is CAFGEQIYGYTF. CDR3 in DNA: TGTGCCTTCGGGGAACAGATCTATGGCTACACCTTC. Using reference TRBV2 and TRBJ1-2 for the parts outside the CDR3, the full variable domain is EPEVTQTPSHQVTQMGQEVILRCVPISNHLYFYWYRQILGQKVEFLVSFYNNEISEKSEIFDDQFSVERPDGSNFTLKIRSTKLEDSAMYFCAFGEQIYGYTFGSGTRLTVV.

CDR3 coding DNA: TGTGCCAGCAGCCCGACTAGCTACCACGAGCAGTACTTC. It translates to CASSPTSYHEQYF. This rearrangement joins TRBV7-9 to TRBJ2-7, with 7 nucleotides matching TRBD2. Germline V CDR1 and CDR2: SEHNR, FQNEAQ (reference sequence). There are 13 residues in the CDR3. The junction had 6 bases not matched to a gene; V was cut back by 5 bases and J by 5 bases.

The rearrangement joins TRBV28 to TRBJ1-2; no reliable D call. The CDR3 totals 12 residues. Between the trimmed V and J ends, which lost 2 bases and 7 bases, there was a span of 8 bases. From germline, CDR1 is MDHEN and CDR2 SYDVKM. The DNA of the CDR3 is TGTGCCAGCAGTTTAGGTGCCCGTGGCTACACCTTC. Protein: CASSLGARGYTF.

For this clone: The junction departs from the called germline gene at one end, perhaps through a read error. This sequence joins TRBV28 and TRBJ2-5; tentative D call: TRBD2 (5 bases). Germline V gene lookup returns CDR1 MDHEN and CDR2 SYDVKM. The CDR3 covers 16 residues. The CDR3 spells CATSRAGGTRQETQYF. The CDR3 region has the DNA TGTGCCACCAGTCGGGCCGGCGGAACTAGGCAAGAGACCCAGTACTTC.

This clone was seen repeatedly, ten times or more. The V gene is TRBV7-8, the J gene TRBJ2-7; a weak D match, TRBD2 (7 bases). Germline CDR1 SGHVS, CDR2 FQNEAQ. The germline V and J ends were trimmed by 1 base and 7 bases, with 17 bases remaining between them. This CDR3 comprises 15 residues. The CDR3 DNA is TGTGCCAGCAGCTTAGGGGGCGGCAGGGGAGGGGAGCAGTACTTC. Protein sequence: CASSLGGGRGGEQYF.

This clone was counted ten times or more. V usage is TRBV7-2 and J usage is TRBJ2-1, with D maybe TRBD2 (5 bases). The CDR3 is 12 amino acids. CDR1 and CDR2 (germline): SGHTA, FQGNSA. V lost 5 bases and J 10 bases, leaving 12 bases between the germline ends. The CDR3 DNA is TGTGCCAGCAGCCCCACCCCGGGGGAGCAGTTCTTC. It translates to CASSPTPGEQFF.

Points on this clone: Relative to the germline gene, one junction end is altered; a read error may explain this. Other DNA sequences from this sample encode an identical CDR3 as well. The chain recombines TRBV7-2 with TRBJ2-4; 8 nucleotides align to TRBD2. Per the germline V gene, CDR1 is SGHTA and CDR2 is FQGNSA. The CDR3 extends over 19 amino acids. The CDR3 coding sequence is TGTGCCAGCAGCCCAGGCCTCGGGAGGGCCAGGTGGTCCAAAAATATTCAGTACTTC. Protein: CASSPGLGRARWSKNIQYF.

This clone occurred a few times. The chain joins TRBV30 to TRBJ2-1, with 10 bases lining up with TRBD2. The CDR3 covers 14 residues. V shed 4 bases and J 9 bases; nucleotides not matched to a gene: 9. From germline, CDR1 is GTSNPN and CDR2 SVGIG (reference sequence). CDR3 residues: CAWNLAGVGGEQFF. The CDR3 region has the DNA TGTGCCTGGAACCTAGCGGGAGTAGGGGGTGAGCAGTTCTTC.

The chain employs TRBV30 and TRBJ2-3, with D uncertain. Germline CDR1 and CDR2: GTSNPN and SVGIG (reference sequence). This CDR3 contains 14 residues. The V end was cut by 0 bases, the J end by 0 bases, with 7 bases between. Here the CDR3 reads CAWSVGSSTDTQYF. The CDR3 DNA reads TGTGCCTGGAGTGTTGGCAGCAGCACAGATACGCAGTATTTT. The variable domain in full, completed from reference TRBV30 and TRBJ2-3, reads SQTIHQWPATLVQPVGSPLSLECTVEGTSNPNLYWYRQAAGRGLQLLFYSVGIGQISSEVPQNLSASRPQDRQFILSSKKLLLSDSGFYLCAWSVGSSTDTQYFGPGTRLTVL.

The CDR3 here is CASSSPGTGTSGLAITQYF. The DNA of the CDR3 is TGTGCCAGCAGCTCGCCGGGCACCGGGACTAGCGGCTTAGCAATTACGCAGTATTTT. This chain uses TRBV7-9 with TRBJ2-3; TRBD2 matches at 11 bases. The V segment lost 4 bases and the J segment 8 bases; nucleotides outside the gene matches: 20. CDR1 is SEHNR, CDR2 FQNEAQ, per germline (reference sequence). The CDR3 length is 19 residues.

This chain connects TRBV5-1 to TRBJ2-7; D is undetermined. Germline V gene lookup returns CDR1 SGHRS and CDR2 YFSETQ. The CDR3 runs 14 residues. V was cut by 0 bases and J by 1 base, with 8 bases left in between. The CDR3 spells CASSLVEWSYEQYF. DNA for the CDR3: TGCGCCAGCAGCTTGGTGGAGTGGTCCTACGAGCAGTACTTC.

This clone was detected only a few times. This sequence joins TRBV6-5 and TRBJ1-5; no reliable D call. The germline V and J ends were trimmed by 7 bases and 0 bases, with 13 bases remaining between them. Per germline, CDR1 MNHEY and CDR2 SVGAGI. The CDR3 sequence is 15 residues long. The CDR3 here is CASTLTAYSNQPQHF. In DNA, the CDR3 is TGTGCCAGCACCCTGACTGCCTATAGCAATCAGCCCCAGCATTTT.